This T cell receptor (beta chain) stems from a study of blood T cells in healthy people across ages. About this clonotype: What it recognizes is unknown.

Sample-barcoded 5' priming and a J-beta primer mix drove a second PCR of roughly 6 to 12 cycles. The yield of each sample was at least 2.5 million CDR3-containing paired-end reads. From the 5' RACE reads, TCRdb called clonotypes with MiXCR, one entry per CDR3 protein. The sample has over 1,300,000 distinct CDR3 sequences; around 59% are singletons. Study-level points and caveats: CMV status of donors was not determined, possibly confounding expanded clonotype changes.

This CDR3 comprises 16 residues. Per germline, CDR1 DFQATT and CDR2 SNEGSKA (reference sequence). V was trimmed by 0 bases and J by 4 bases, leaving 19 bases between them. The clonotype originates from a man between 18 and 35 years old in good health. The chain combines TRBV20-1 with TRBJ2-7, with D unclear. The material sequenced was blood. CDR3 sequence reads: CSARDPPGPRPYEQYF. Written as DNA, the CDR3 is TGCAGTGCTAGAGATCCCCCGGGCCCCCGCCCATACGAGCAGTACTTC.